These 18 T cell receptor beta chains were sequenced from one sample in a study of blood T cells in healthy people across ages. A sample-barcoded 5' primer and a J-beta primer mix were used in a second PCR of about 6 to 12 cycles. A single record per CDR3 protein comes from TCRdb applying MiXCR to the 5' RACE reads. The profile shows around 650,000 distinct CDR3 sequences, 40% to 45% of them singletons. Sequencing input: blood. Receptor source: an elderly man in good health.

The chain has TRBV6-6 and TRBJ2-1; 10 bases map to TRBD2. This CDR3 region has 16 residues. V was clipped by 5 bases and J by 4 bases; unmatched bases: 8. Germline loops: CDR1 MNHNY, CDR2 SVGAGI (reference sequence). DNA for the CDR3: TGTGCCAGCAGTGCCCCCGGGACTAGCGAATACAATGAGCAGTTCTTC. Translating gives CASSAPGTSEYNEQFF.

The CDR3 sequence is CASSSNSFYEQYF. CDR3 DNA: TGTGCCAGCAGTTCCAATAGCTTCTACGAGCAGTACTTC. The chain has TRBV6-2 or TRBV6-3 and TRBJ2-7; D gene ambiguous. Trimming took off 4 bases at V and 3 bases at J, with 10 bases between the two ends. Germline V CDR1 and CDR2: MNHEY, SVGEGT. The CDR3 is 13 amino acids.

This clonotype was detected only a few times. The chain has TRBV9 and TRBJ2-5; D unclear. The CDR3 has 13 amino acids. CDR1 is SGDLS, CDR2 YYNGEE, per germline. The V gene lost 4 bases and the J gene lost 2 bases, with 9 bases spanning the gap. The CDR3 sequence is CASSRQEQETQYF. The CDR3 nucleotides are TGTGCCAGCAGCAGGCAGGAGCAAGAGACCCAGTACTTC. Drawing the rest from reference TRBV9 and TRBJ2-5, the complete variable domain is DSGVTQTPKHLITATGQRVTLRCSPRSGDLSVYWYQQSLDQGLQFLIQYYNGEERAKGNILERFSAQQFPDLHSELNLSSLELGDSALYFCASSRQEQETQYFGPGTRLLVL.

The rearrangement joins TRBV5-1 to TRBJ1-2, with 7 bases fitting TRBD1. With V trimmed by 3 bases and J by 4 bases, 9 bases remained unmatched. The CDR3 has 15 amino acids. CDR1 is SGHRS and CDR2 is YFSETQ in the germline V gene. The CDR3 coding sequence is TGCGCCAGCAGCTCGACCTCGGGACAGAGCTATGGCTACACCTTC. This translates into CASSSTSGQSYGYTF.

V usage is TRBV28 and J usage is TRBJ2-7; 9 bases agree with TRBD2. The germline V gene encodes CDR1 MDHEN and CDR2 SYDVKM. V lost 3 bases, J lost 7 bases, and 13 bases stayed unmatched. The CDR3 loop spans 16 amino acids. DNA of the CDR3: TGTGCCAGCAGTTTGGTCGGAAGCGGGAGGAGGAATGAGCAGTACTTC. This encodes CASSLVGSGRRNEQYF.

This clonotype was counted once. The chain combines TRBV29-1 with TRBJ1-2, with 8 bases matching TRBD1. V lost 3 bases to trimming and J lost 4 bases; unmatched junction nucleotides: 13. Germline V lookup: CDR1 SQVTM, CDR2 ANQGSEA. This CDR3 comprises 16 residues. CDR3 in amino acids: CSVEGAGGMVSYGYTF. The CDR3 region has the DNA TGCAGCGTTGAGGGGGCAGGGGGCATGGTTAGCTATGGCTACACCTTC. The full variable domain, in which reference TRBV29-1 and TRBJ1-2 provide the parts outside the CDR3, is SAVISQKPSRDICQRGTSLTIQCQVDSQVTMMFWYRQQPGQSLTLIATANQGSEATYESGFVIDKFPISRPNLTFSTLTVSNMSPEDSSIYLCSVEGAGGMVSYGYTFGSGTRLTVV.

The CDR3 region has the DNA TGTGCCAGCAGCCGGACAGGGGACGGAGAGACCCAGTACTTC. It codes for CASSRTGDGETQYF. V gene TRBV6-5 combines with J gene TRBJ2-5, with 9 bases lining up with TRBD1. The CDR3 is 14 residues long. V was clipped by 6 bases and J by 4 bases; unmatched bases: 6. Per germline, CDR1 MNHEY and CDR2 SVGAGI.

This clonotype was observed a handful of times. The chain recombines TRBV28 with TRBJ1-6; TRBD1 matches 9 bases. With 6 bases clipped from V and 7 bases from J, the junction kept 7 bases outside the gene matches. The CDR3 sequence is 15 residues long. CDR1 is MDHEN and CDR2 is SYDVKM in the germline V gene. This CDR3 reads CASRTEQGANSPLHF. Written as DNA, the CDR3 is TGTGCCAGCAGGACCGAACAGGGGGCGAATTCACCCCTCCACTTT.

This clonotype is a singleton in its sample. One junction end does not reproduce the germline sequence, and a read error may be involved. The chain has TRBV27 and TRBJ2-5; no clear D. Germline V gene data show CDR1 as MNHEY and CDR2 as SMNVEV (reference sequence). The CDR3 sequence is 11 residues long. In DNA form, the CDR3 reads TGTGCCAGCGCACACCAAGAGGCCCAGTACTTC. It specifies CASAHQEAQYF.

The table lists this clonotype with a few counts. CDR3 sequence: CASTPTRGSGGEQYF. In DNA form, the CDR3 reads TGTGCCAGCACCCCGACTCGGGGATCAGGGGGAGAGCAGTACTTC. The chain recombines TRBV12-3 or TRBV12-4 with TRBJ2-4, with 7 bases identical to TRBD1. The CDR3 covers 15 residues. Trimming cost V 7 bases and J 13 bases; bases outside gene matches: 19.

This chain joins TRBV20-1 and TRBJ2-3; the D is unclear. CDR1 and CDR2 (germline): DFQATT, SNEGSKA (reference sequence). CDR3 length: 12 amino acids. Trimming took off 5 bases at V and 7 bases at J, with 13 bases between the two ends. The CDR3 nucleotides read TGCAGTGCTGACCTAGGATCCAATACGCAGTATTTT. It codes for CSADLGSNTQYF.

The gene calls are TRBV7-2 and TRBJ2-7; D may be TRBD1 (5 bases). Germline assignment: CDR1 SGHTA and CDR2 FQGNSA. Trimming took off 5 bases at V and 5 bases at J, with 13 bases between the two ends. The CDR3 spans 13 residues. DNA for the CDR3: TGTGCCAGCAGCGTAGTGGGCAGGGACGAGCAGTACTTC. Encoded protein: CASSVVGRDEQYF.

This clonotype was seen a handful of times. DNA of the CDR3: TGTGCCAGCAGCTCCTTAGTTAATGAAAAACTGTTTTTT. Its translation is CASSSLVNEKLFF. This chain uses TRBV5-5 with TRBJ1-4; D remains unclear. Trimming took off 3 bases at V and 4 bases at J, with 7 bases between the two ends. Germline-derived CDR1 and CDR2 are SGHKS and YYEKEE (reference sequence). This CDR3 is built from 13 residues.

Comment on this clonotype: A much larger clone is a single base away; this may be a read error. The J gene is TRBJ2-1, the V gene TRBV6-6; a weak D match, TRBD1 (6 bases). The CDR3 spans 14 residues. CDR1 MNHNY and CDR2 SVGAGI come from the germline V gene (reference sequence). V was pared by 6 bases and J by 5 bases, with 14 bases between. CDR3 in amino acids: CASSLGQRDNEQFF. The CDR3 DNA reads TGTGCCAGCAGCCTCGGACAGAGAGACAATGAGCAGTTCTTC.

This clonotype was seen ten or more times. Being one base from a much bigger clone, this may be a read error. The chain links TRBV7-2 to TRBJ2-1; 9 bases map to TRBD2. The J call is in doubt because the DNA end fits TRBJ2-7 better. Germline CDR1 SGHTA, CDR2 FQGNSA. This CDR3 has 16 residues. CDR3 DNA: TGTGCCAGCAGCTTAGAAGCGGGAGGCATCTACAATGAGCAGTACTTC. Translating it yields CASSLEAGGIYNEQYF.

The chain links TRBV7-6 to TRBJ2-1; the match to TRBD2 covers 12 bases. V shed 6 bases, J shed 3 bases, and the junction held 9 bases outside the gene matches. Germline CDR1 is SGHVS and CDR2 is FNYEAQ. CDR3 size: 17 residues. CDR3 sequence (DNA): TGTGCCAGCAGTAGACGACTAGCGGGGGAGTTCTACAATGAGCAGTTCTTC. It specifies CASSRRLAGEFYNEQFF.

This clonotype was observed at least ten times. The J gene is TRBJ1-1, the V gene TRBV12-3 or TRBV12-4; D unclear. This CDR3 is 14 amino acids long. V gave up 1 base and J gave up 2 bases, with 8 bases separating them. The CDR3 DNA reads as TGTGCCAGCAGTTTAGGGTTGGGTAACACTGAAGCTTTCTTT. Translating it yields CASSLGLGNTEAFF.

This clonotype was observed a few times. This chain uses TRBV2 with TRBJ2-1; the match to TRBD2 covers 8 bases. Germline CDR1 SNHLY, CDR2 FYNNEI. V trimming: 8 bases; J trimming: 3 bases; junction bases outside the gene matches: 6. The CDR3 extends over 14 amino acids. CDR3 region: CASLSGVYYNEQFF. The CDR3 region has the DNA TGTGCCAGCCTTAGCGGGGTTTACTACAATGAGCAGTTCTTC.